This T cell receptor beta chain was captured by sequencing in a study of shared clonotypes between healthy human individuals. In the study overall: A couple of female and a few male donors aged 18 to 49 were enrolled.

This CDR3 contains 15 residues. From germline, CDR1 is MDHEN and CDR2 SYDVKM. The V and J ends lost 4 bases and 0 bases respectively, with 13 bases between them. General observations from the study: Among the subsets, naive ones generally showed larger estimated richness than memory ones.

The CD4+ fraction was divided into a CD45RA+ naive subset and a CD45RA-negative memory subset. Libraries were prepared by immunoSEQ multiplex PCR; TCRdb keeps only in-frame clonotypes and omits some of them. Counted here are about 680,000 clones, approximately 73% occurring once; the ten biggest clones make up around 2%. The table lists this clone with a few counts. The antigen is not known. This clonotype was sampled from a woman aged 25-40 years in good health. The sequencing sample was made of memory CD4+ T cells sorted from blood. The subset here: CD45RA-negative fraction. The rearrangement links TRBV28 to TRBJ2-7; possible D gene TRBD1, 6 bases. The CDR3 DNA reads TGTGCCAGCAGTTCCGGGACACAGATCTCCTACGAGCAGTACTTC. Its protein is CASSSGTQISYEQYF.